This TCR beta chain derives from a study of graft-versus-host responses after intestinal transplantation (dated by TCRdb to the early 2020s). At the level of the whole study: The transplants that recipients received were multivisceral, liver-intestinal, or isolated intestinal. After intestinal transplantation, graft-versus-host and host-versus-graft alloreactive T cell clones were followed in the graft, circulation and bone marrow using bulk TCR-beta CDR3 sequencing. Every recipient was given anti-thymocyte globulin induction, then maintenance tacrolimus and steroids for two to three years. Donor T cell macrochimerism was defined as a peak of at least 4% donor T cells among recipient peripheral blood mononuclear cells. Rather than being sequenced by the commercial service, samples from a few later patients were sequenced in-house on an Illumina MiSeq and processed with MiXCR. Alloreactive clones were identified by sequencing pre-transplant mixed lymphocyte reaction products and comparing them with unstimulated pre-transplant donor and recipient T cells. The cohort enrolled about two dozen intestinal transplant recipients, one of whom was a retransplant, and a few patients without pretransplant specimens were excluded.

Paper-wide results and their limitations: In the allografts of patients with donor T cell macrochimerism, GvH to HvG T cell clonal ratios were high. Conclusions were limited by the relatively low number and heterogeneity of intestinal transplant patients. GvH clones were detected in recipient bone marrow, and some of these GvH clones were observed earlier in ileal mucosa or blood, consistent with an intestinal mucosal origin. Early after transplant, peak levels of circulating GvH clones were found to be associated with declines in HvG clones.

With regard to this clone: Its antigen specificity is not known. Within one base of it there is no much larger clone, and no base qualities were kept.

From the cysteine up to the phenylalanine, the CDR3 has a length of 13 residues. The only DNA kept is the CDR3, 39 bases in frame from the first base. V sheds 3 bases and J sheds 1 base, leaving 6 bases between their ends. CDR1 KGHSH and CDR2 LQKENI are derived from the germline V gene. Library construction relied on the immunoSEQ multiplex PCR assay. Adaptive Biotechnologies carried out high-throughput TCR-beta CDR3 sequencing of genomic DNA for most patients. The study's own analysis went as follows. Adaptive's ImmunoSEQ software was the source of the TCR sequencing data for 18 patients, while a few other patients were processed with MiXCR and VDJtools. Because the origin of CDR3 nucleotide sequences shared between donor and recipient could not be assigned, those sequences were removed. To count as alloreactive, a clone needed at least 2-fold expansion over unstimulated cells and a minimum CFSE-low frequency of 0.002% (template counts) or 0.001% (read counts). Clones were considered mappable if detected in sequenced pre-transplant spleen, lymph node, or MLR CFSE-low populations of the donor or recipient. Cumulative frequency of alloreactive clones was calculated as a percentage of all sequences weighted by copy number. TCRdb stores this immuneACCESS table with in-frame sequences only. Part of the clones is absent; in the studies checked, under half of the shortfall reflects unresolved V genes, and no reason is known for the rest. V and J calls plus clone size are reproduced from that table; the DNA served to infer D and trimming. This sample comprises approximately 14,000 clones, 74% of them detected only once. The ten largest clones add up to less than 9.5% of the sample.

Intraepithelial and lamina propria lymphocytes were isolated from graft specimens using dithiothreitol, EDTA incubations and collagenase D digestion. Bulk TCR-beta sequencing was performed on serial intestinal graft biopsy specimens collected as late as 600 days after transplant. This sequence uses TRBV18 and TRBJ1-2; the D segment could be TRBD1, given 6 matching bases. The receptor was derived from a human patient who received an intestinal transplant, so some T cells may come from the graft donor. The sample in question was ileum tissue, obtained 16 days after intestinal transplant. The CDR3 reads CASSPGHNYGYTF. The nucleotide sequence reads as follows: TGTGCCAGCTCACCGGGACATAACTATGGCTACACCTTC.